This T cell receptor beta chain was identified during a study of beta chain features in type 1 diabetes. Study details: Examination of sorted cells across all samples involved approximately 100,000,000 cells.

Regarding the study as a whole: TCRB CDR3 length was moderately but significantly reduced in all four CD4+ subsets of Type 1 diabetes patients. Insertion counts at VDJ junctions were lower in type 1 diabetes patients, who also showed more deletions there. An over-representation of cells with high TCR expression could result from cDNA sequencing.

Expressed TCRB transcripts were sequenced after all isolated RNA was converted to cDNA. TCRdb keeps only in-frame clones here, not all; method: immunoSEQ multiplex PCR. The table has around 290,000 clones, around 7.3% seen once. The CDR3 is 15 amino acids. With V trimmed by 8 bases and J by 7 bases, 16 bases remained unmatched. The germline V gene has CDR1 SQVTM and CDR2 ANQGSEA. Note on this clone: The target antigen is unknown.

The origin of this receptor is a woman aged 18-30 years in good health. The source material was central memory CD4+ T cells from blood. The V gene is TRBV29-1, the J gene TRBJ2-1, with 8 positions matching TRBD1. CDR3 residues: CSLWEPTGGGNEQFF. In nucleotides, the CDR3 is TGCAGCCTGTGGGAACCTACAGGGGGTGGGAATGAGCAGTTCTTC.